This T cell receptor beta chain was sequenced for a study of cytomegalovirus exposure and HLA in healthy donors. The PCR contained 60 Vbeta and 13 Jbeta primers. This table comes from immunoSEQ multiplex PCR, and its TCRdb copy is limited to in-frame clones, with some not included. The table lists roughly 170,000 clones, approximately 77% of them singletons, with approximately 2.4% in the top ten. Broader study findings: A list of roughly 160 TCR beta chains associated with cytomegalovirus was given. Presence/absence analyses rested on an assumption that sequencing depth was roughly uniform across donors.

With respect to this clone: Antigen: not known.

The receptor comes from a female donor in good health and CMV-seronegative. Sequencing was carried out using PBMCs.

CDR3 DNA sequence: TGTGCCAGCAGCTCGACGGGTCGAAGCACAGATACGCAGTATTTT. This encodes CASSSTGRSTDTQYF. The chain uses TRBV9 and TRBJ2-3; D not resolved. The CDR3 spans 15 residues. Trimming left V 4 bases short and J 0 bases short, with 12 bases between. In germline, CDR1 is SGDLS, CDR2 YYNGEE.